This passage covers 8 T cell receptor beta chains from one sample sequenced in a study of Graves' ophthalmopathy and Graves' hyperthyroidism. Amplification from RNA transcripts yielded the TCR beta CDR3 regions. After a first-round RT-PCR with HTBI primers, a second-round multiplex PCR was run. TCRdb fed the multiplex PCR reads into MiXCR, producing one record per CDR3 protein. The sample holds 650,000 to 900,000 distinct CDR3 sequences, roughly 40% seen once. The specimen was peripheral blood. All receptors come from an adult man with Graves' ophthalmopathy.

The chain couples TRBV14 to TRBJ1-5; no definite D call. From germline, CDR1 is SGHDN and CDR2 FVKESK. The CDR3 totals 17 residues. Trimming took off 10 bases at V and 0 bases at J, with 22 bases between the two ends. For the CDR3, the DNA is TGTGCCACCCCCTGGCCGGGCCTCGCTTATAGCAATCAGCCCCAGCATTTT. It codes for CATPWPGLAYSNQPQHF.

This clonotype was seen at least ten times. This chain links TRBV5-1 with TRBJ1-2; tentatively, D is TRBD1 (5 bases). The V and J ends lost 0 bases and 6 bases respectively, with 9 bases between them. CDR3 length equals 13 residues. Germline CDR1 reads SGHRS; CDR2 reads YFSETQ. The CDR3 DNA is TGCGCCAGCAGCTTGGAAGGAGGGGATGGCTACACCTTC. Translation: CASSLEGGDGYTF.

This clonotype appeared many times. The chain is built from TRBV20-1 and TRBJ2-5, with D perhaps matching TRBD1 (6 bases). CDR3 length equals 12 residues. CDR1 and CDR2 (germline): DFQATT, SNEGSKA (reference sequence). V was trimmed by 6 bases and J by 3 bases, leaving 11 bases between them. CDR3 residues: CSAIGQKETQYF. Here the CDR3 DNA reads TGCAGTGCCATAGGACAGAAAGAGACCCAGTACTTC.

V and J are TRBV10-3 and TRBJ2-5; D is ambiguous. CDR3 length: 13 amino acids. The V end lost 0 bases, the J end lost 3 bases, and 5 bases lay between the germline ends. From germline, CDR1 is ENHRY and CDR2 SYGVKD. The CDR3 DNA is TGTGCCATCAGTGAGTCGGCGGAAGAGACCCAGTACTTC. Protein: CAISESAEETQYF.

This clonotype was found a few times. The chain recombines TRBV19 with TRBJ2-7; no firm D call. V was clipped by 6 bases and J by 5 bases, with 17 bases between them. This CDR3 has 14 residues. The germline CDR1 and CDR2 sequences are LNHDA and SQIVND (reference sequence). This chain's CDR3 is CASRSRTGPNEQYF. The CDR3 nucleotides are TGTGCCAGTAGGTCACGGACCGGGCCCAACGAGCAGTACTTC.

Points on this clonotype: The junction departs from the called germline gene at one end, perhaps through a read error. The chain has TRBV10-3 and TRBJ2-5, with 11 bases that match TRBD1. The J call may be faulty, since TRBJ2-7 better matches the DNA end. Germline-derived CDR1 and CDR2 are ENHRY and SYGVKD. The CDR3 covers 15 residues. CDR3 DNA: TGTGCCAGCAGTATTGGGACAGGGGGACCCACCGAGCAGTACTTC. Translating gives CASSIGTGGPTEQYF.

The chain uses TRBV20-1 and TRBJ1-4, with 9 positions matching TRBD1. V lost 0 bases and J lost 7; bases outside the gene matches: 6. This CDR3 is built from 15 residues. Germline CDR1 DFQATT, CDR2 SNEGSKA (reference sequence). The CDR3 coding sequence is TGCAGTGCTAGAGATCTGGGACAGGGTGTTGAAAAACTGTTTTTT. Protein product: CSARDLGQGVEKLFF.

This clonotype was seen more than once but under ten times. The chain combines TRBV7-2 with TRBJ2-6; D call uncertain. Germline V gene data show CDR1 as SGHTA and CDR2 as FQGNSA. The CDR3 spans 18 residues. V was shortened by 5 bases and J by 2 bases, with 19 bases between the two germline ends. The CDR3 region has the DNA TGTGCCAGCAGCCCCAAAGGGAAGCGAGAGGCTGGGGCCAACGTCCTGACTTTC. This sequence encodes CASSPKGKREAGANVLTF.